These 16 T cell receptor beta chains share one sample of origin, sequenced in a study of control samples from healthy donors and cancer patients. Generated by immunoSEQ multiplex PCR, the TCRdb table keeps only in-frame clones and is missing some. The profile shows tens of thousands of clones, around 94% of them singletons. Sequencing used blood. Receptors were obtained from a man aged 30 to 39 in good health.

The chain has TRBV7-2 and TRBJ1-5; TRBD1 is a possible D gene (6 bases). The CDR3 is 16 amino acids. Germline V gene lookup returns CDR1 SGHTA and CDR2 FQGNSA. Between the trimmed V and J ends, which lost 1 base and 6 bases, there was a span of 16 bases. CDR3: CASSLGISRGAQPQHF. The CDR3 nucleotides read TGTGCCAGCAGCTTAGGAATCTCCAGGGGAGCTCAGCCCCAGCATTTT.

The chain carries TRBV7-9 and TRBJ1-2, with TRBD1 as a possible D gene (6 bases). V was clipped by 4 bases and J by 7 bases, with 16 bases between them. The germline V gene encodes CDR1 SEHNR and CDR2 FQNEAQ (reference sequence). This CDR3 comprises 14 residues. The CDR3 sequence: CASSSTAGASGYTF. As DNA, the CDR3 is TGTGCCAGCAGCTCTACTGCGGGGGCCTCTGGCTACACCTTC.

This clone was seen more than once but under ten times. The rearrangement links TRBV7-2 to TRBJ2-7, with TRBD2 identical over 16 bases. The length of the CDR3 is 17 residues. The junction had 6 bases not matched to a gene; V was cut back by 3 bases and J by 4 bases. CDR1 SGHTA and CDR2 FQGNSA come from the germline V gene. This CDR3 reads CASSFKGLAGGFYEQYF. The CDR3 nucleotides are TGTGCCAGCAGCTTTAAGGGACTAGCGGGGGGGTTTTACGAGCAGTACTTC.

The chain carries TRBV14 and TRBJ1-1, with 9 bases fitting TRBD1. CDR3 length: 16 residues. Losses at the gene ends were 1 base for V and 7 bases for J; bases not matched to a gene: 10. Germline lookup yields CDR1 SGHDN and CDR2 FVKESK. The CDR3 bases are TGTGCCAGCAGCCAAGTCAGACCGGGACAGGGAGGTGAAGCTTTCTTT. Encoded protein: CASSQVRPGQGGEAFF.

J is TRBJ1-3 and V is TRBV7-9; D not certain. Germline-derived CDR1 and CDR2 are SEHNR and FQNEAQ (reference sequence). With 0 bases removed from V and 3 bases from J, the gap between germline ends came to 9 bases. This CDR3 contains 15 residues. The CDR3 sequence: CASSLAVAVGNTIYF. DNA of the CDR3: TGTGCCAGCAGCTTAGCGGTGGCAGTTGGAAACACCATATATTTT.

The count of this clone is one. The CDR3 here is CASSIYGNTEAFF. The CDR3 DNA reads TGTGCCAGTAGTATTTACGGCAACACTGAAGCTTTCTTT. This chain joins TRBV19 and TRBJ1-1; D remains ambiguous. This CDR3 has 13 residues. Trimming cost V 3 bases and J 2 bases, with 7 bases left between them. The germline CDR1 and CDR2 sequences are LNHDA and SQIVND (reference sequence).

The V gene is TRBV10-1, the J gene TRBJ2-4; D not certain. CDR1 WNHNN and CDR2 SYGVQD come from the germline V gene (reference sequence). Trimming stripped 5 bases from V and 5 bases from J, with 7 bases between. The CDR3 runs to 12 residues. CDR3 residues: CASSSTENIQYF. The CDR3 nucleotides read TGCGCCAGCAGTTCGACCGAAAACATTCAGTACTTC.

CDR3 nucleotides: TGTGCCAGCACCCGAGCGGGAGCCGGGGAGCTGTTTTTT. This encodes CASTRAGAGELFF. The genes are TRBV5-5 and TRBJ2-2, with 8 bases fitting TRBD2. Germline V CDR1 and CDR2: SGHKS, YYEKEE (reference sequence). The J segment lost 6 bases and the V segment lost 6 bases, leaving 4 bases of the junction unmatched. CDR3 length: 13 amino acids. Full variable domain (missing parts from reference TRBV5-5 and TRBJ2-2): DAGVTQSPTHLIKTRGQQVTLRCSPISGHKSVSWYQQVLGQGPQFIFQYYEKEERGRGNFPDRFSARQFPNYSSELNVNALLLGDSALYLCASTRAGAGELFFGEGSRLTVL.

The chain links TRBV3-1 (or the pseudogene TRBV3-2) to TRBJ1-5; D is possibly TRBD1 (6 bases). The CDR3 spans 15 residues. Looked up from germline, CDR1 is LGHDT and CDR2 is YNNKEL (reference sequence). Trimming stripped 0 bases from V and 7 bases from J, with 13 bases between. CDR3 DNA: TGTGCCAGCAGCCAAGATCTTGGGGGCGGACAGCCCCAGCATTTT. It codes for CASSQDLGGGQPQHF.

This clone was seen only once. The V and J genes are TRBV3-1 (or the pseudogene TRBV3-2) and TRBJ2-7, with TRBD2 identical over 7 bases. The CDR3 covers 14 residues. V trimming: 4 bases; J trimming: 3 bases; junction bases outside the gene matches: 6. The V gene's germline CDR1 is LGHDT and CDR2 YNNKEL (reference sequence). CDR3 region: CASSPRREDYEQYF. The CDR3 DNA reads as TGTGCCAGCAGCCCCCGACGGGAGGACTACGAGCAGTACTTC.

This rearrangement joins TRBV6-5 to TRBJ1-1; D is possibly TRBD1 (6 bases). Trimming took off 5 bases at V and 4 bases at J, with 17 bases between the two ends. The CDR3 has 15 amino acids. Looked up from germline, CDR1 is MNHEY and CDR2 is SVGAGI. The CDR3 DNA reads TGTGCCAGCAGTCCTAACCCACAGGGCCCCACTGAAGCTTTCTTT. Its translation: CASSPNPQGPTEAFF.

The chain links TRBV19 to TRBJ2-2; 7 bases are shared with TRBD1. J was trimmed by 6 bases and V by 10 bases; bases with no gene match: 14. This CDR3 is 15 amino acids long. The germline CDR1 and CDR2 sequences are LNHDA and SQIVND (reference sequence). In nucleotides, the CDR3 is TGTGCCACCCGGCGGACAGGAGGCGATTCCGGGGAGCTGTTTTTT. Residues: CATRRTGGDSGELFF.

A word on this clone: The sample carries other DNA sequences with the same CDR3. J is TRBJ2-2 and V is TRBV19; 9 bases match TRBD1. CDR1 is LNHDA and CDR2 is SQIVND in the germline V gene (reference sequence). The CDR3 spans 15 residues. The V and J ends lost 6 bases and 3 bases, in that order; junction bases with no gene match: 5. CDR3 nucleotides: TGTGCCAGTAGAAGGACAGGGGTTGACACCGGGGAGCTGTTTTTT. Translated, it gives CASRRTGVDTGELFF.

V gene TRBV24-1 combines with J gene TRBJ1-4; D unresolved. CDR3 length: 13 amino acids. V was shortened by 9 bases and J by 8 bases, with 15 bases between the two germline ends. CDR1 is KGHDR and CDR2 is SFDVKD in the germline V gene. CDR3 protein: CATRSAESEKLFF. DNA for the CDR3: TGTGCCACCCGAAGTGCTGAGAGCGAAAAACTGTTTTTT.

The V gene is TRBV27, the J gene TRBJ2-1; 7 nucleotides line up with TRBD1. The CDR3 extends over 15 amino acids. The germline V gene encodes CDR1 MNHEY and CDR2 SMNVEV (reference sequence). With V trimmed by 5 bases and J by 0 bases, 4 bases remained unmatched. CDR3 region: CASSPRDSSYNEQFF. The CDR3 coding sequence is TGTGCCAGCAGTCCCCGGGACAGCTCCTACAATGAGCAGTTCTTC.

This clone was picked up one time. This chain connects TRBV29-1 to TRBJ1-1; D remains ambiguous. The germline V gene encodes CDR1 SQVTM and CDR2 ANQGSEA. CDR3 length: 13 amino acids. Trimming took off 7 bases at V and 1 base at J, with 13 bases between the two ends. Here the CDR3 DNA reads TGCAGCGCCGGAGCAATGGAGAACACTGAAGCTTTCTTT. Translated, it gives CSAGAMENTEAFF.